The sequence of this T cell receptor beta chain was determined in a study of control samples from healthy donors and cancer patients. The CDR3 loop spans 14 amino acids. Germline lookup yields CDR1 SGHAT and CDR2 FQNNGV. V was clipped by 5 bases and J by 0 bases, with 9 bases between them. Here immunoSEQ multiplex PCR was the method, and the copy in TCRdb shows in-frame clones only, minus some. The repertoire holds 120,000 to 150,000 clones, with approximately 94% as singletons. The TCR comes from a man aged 35-49 years in good health. The chain couples TRBV11-2 to TRBJ2-3; a possible D gene is TRBD2 (6 bases). The sample comprised blood. In nucleotides, the CDR3 is TGTGCCAGCAGCCCCGGGGGTAGCACAGATACGCAGTATTTT. Its translation is CASSPGGSTDTQYF.